This paragraph covers one T cell receptor beta chain sequence. This specimen belongs to a study of PD-L1 blockade in urothelial cancer. Into every PCR, synthetic TCR analog templates were spiked. Data came from immunoSEQ multiplex PCR; TCRdb stores just in-frame clones and leaves some out. In the table there are 100,000 or so clones, roughly 88% of which are singletons. The receptor's source is a middle-aged man with urothelial cancer. The source material was PBMCs, sampled around atezolizumab (anti-PD-L1) treatment.

The CDR3 here is CASSLAKSVYGYTF. CDR3 sequence (DNA): TGTGCCAGCAGCTTGGCCAAGAGCGTCTATGGCTACACCTTC. The rearrangement links TRBV5-4 to TRBJ1-2; D is uncertain. The length of the CDR3 is 14 residues. CDR1 and CDR2 (germline): SGHNT, YYREEE (reference sequence). V was clipped by 0 bases and J by 4 bases, with 10 bases between them.